This T cell receptor (beta chain) was captured in a study of radiation and T cells in renal cell carcinoma. CDR3 length: 20 amino acids. The V gene end was trimmed by 3 bases and the J gene end by 1 base; junction bases not matched to a gene: 13. Germline loops: CDR1 MDHEN, CDR2 SYDVKM. Treatment here: treatment-naive control, cytoreductive nephrectomy. Control tumor donors were a few females and some ten males, median age approximately 60 years. Profiled with immunoSEQ multiplex PCR; TCRdb holds only in-frame clones, not every one. The table lists about 5,600 clones, roughly two thirds of them singletons.

The rearrangement joins TRBV28 to TRBJ2-4; 12 nucleotides line up with TRBD1. Sample: tumor tissue, taken from a patient whose treatment was nephrectomy without radiotherapy. The source is a human donor with renal cell carcinoma. The DNA of the CDR3 is TGTGCCAGCAGTTTCCACGGACAAGGGACAGGGGGCTTTGCCAAAAACATTCAGTACTTC. The encoded protein is CASSFHGQGTGGFAKNIQYF.